These 18 T cell receptor beta chains were all obtained from the same sample, sequenced in a study of blood T cell repertoires in COVID-19. TCRdb keeps only in-frame clones here, not all; method: immunoSEQ multiplex PCR. The data contain about 100,000 clones, about 90% of them singletons. The specimen sequenced was peripheral blood. The receptors were gathered from a man between 50 and 59 years old with acute or convalescent COVID-19.

V and J are TRBV4-2 and TRBJ1-6; D not resolved. From germline, CDR1 is LGHNA and CDR2 YNFKEQ. V was cut by 3 bases and J by 8 bases, with 11 bases left in between. CDR3 length: 14 amino acids. The CDR3 spells CASSQEPGDSPLHF. The DNA of the CDR3 is TGTGCCAGCAGCCAGGAGCCCGGGGATTCACCCCTCCACTTT.

This chain connects TRBV5-6 to TRBJ2-7; D is unresolved. Germline assignment: CDR1 SGHDT and CDR2 YYEEEE. The CDR3 length is 15 residues. V gave up 4 bases and J gave up 0 bases, with 14 bases separating them. The CDR3 is CASSRPERNSYEQYF. The CDR3, as DNA: TGTGCCAGCAGCCGCCCCGAGAGAAACTCCTACGAGCAGTACTTC.

The gene calls are TRBV3-1 (or the pseudogene TRBV3-2) and TRBJ1-3; D not certain. Germline V gives CDR1 LGHDT, CDR2 YNNKEL (reference sequence). V gave up 0 bases and J gave up 0 bases, with 15 bases separating them. The CDR3 contains 18 residues. The CDR3 sequence: CASSQDVSPPSSGNTIYF. CDR3 DNA: TGTGCCAGCAGCCAAGATGTATCGCCGCCCAGCTCTGGAAACACCATATATTTT.

The CDR3 DNA reads TGTGCCAGCACCAATGAGATGGAAGAGACCCAGTACTTC. This sequence encodes CASTNEMEETQYF. The chain recombines TRBV5-5 with TRBJ2-5; no reliable D call. The germline gives CDR1 SGHKS, CDR2 YYEKEE (reference sequence). V was clipped by 6 bases and J by 3 bases, with 12 bases between them. The CDR3 has 13 residues.

The chain combines TRBV27 with TRBJ1-4; TRBD1 is a possible D gene (6 bases). Per the germline V gene, CDR1 is MNHEY and CDR2 is SMNVEV (reference sequence). The V and J ends lost 5 bases and 4 bases respectively, with 20 bases between them. This CDR3 spans 17 amino acids. The CDR3 DNA follows: TGTGCCAGCAGTCTCACCTCCAGTGGGACACGTAATGAAAAACTGTTTTTT. Residues: CASSLTSSGTRNEKLFF.

The chain couples TRBV5-4 to TRBJ2-4, with 7 bases matching TRBD2. The trim removed 4 bases at V and 2 bases at J, leaving 3 bases unmatched. CDR1 and CDR2 (germline): SGHNT, YYREEE (reference sequence). This CDR3 has 14 amino acids. Here the CDR3 DNA reads TGTGCCAGCAGCCCCGGGGGGACCAAAAACATTCAGTACTTC. As protein: CASSPGGTKNIQYF.

The V call is TRBV7-3, the J call TRBJ1-2, with TRBD1 identical over 8 bases. The germline V gene encodes CDR1 SGHTA and CDR2 FQGTGA. The CDR3 has 15 residues. J gave up 6 bases and V 5 bases, and 11 bases lay outside the gene matches. The CDR3 DNA is TGTGCCAGCAGCCCGGGTCCGGACAGGGCCCATGGCTACACCTTC. As protein: CASSPGPDRAHGYTF.

The chain links TRBV5-1 to TRBJ2-3, with D maybe TRBD2 (5 bases). CDR1 and CDR2 (germline): SGHRS, YFSETQ. V was clipped by 0 bases and J by 7 bases, with 9 bases between them. This CDR3 has 13 amino acids. The CDR3 loop reads CASSLGTSNTQYF. CDR3 sequence (DNA): TGCGCCAGCAGCTTGGGGACTTCGAATACGCAGTATTTT.

The chain uses TRBV27 and TRBJ1-6; 7 bases are shared with TRBD1. The CDR3 extends over 15 amino acids. With 5 bases clipped from V and 10 bases from J, the junction kept 11 bases outside the gene matches. CDR1 is MNHEY, CDR2 SMNVEV, per germline (reference sequence). CDR3 sequence: CASSTTGLEVSPLHF. DNA of the CDR3: TGTGCCAGCAGTACGACAGGGCTTGAGGTGTCACCCCTCCACTTT.

The genes are TRBV6-1 and TRBJ1-6, with 7 bases matching TRBD1. Germline assignment: CDR1 MNHNS and CDR2 SASEGT. V shed 3 bases and J 9 bases; nucleotides not matched to a gene: 8. This CDR3 is built from 15 residues. The CDR3 sequence is CASSDISSGGSPLHF. The CDR3 coding sequence is TGTGCCAGCAGTGACATATCCTCAGGGGGTTCACCCCTCCACTTT.

The genes are TRBV11-3 and TRBJ1-5, with 7 bases that match TRBD1. Unmatched junction bases numbered 6, after V lost 5 bases and J lost 2 bases. CDR1 and CDR2 (germline): SGHNT, YENEEA. The length of the CDR3 is 15 residues. Here the CDR3 reads CASSVAGTGNQPQHF. CDR3 DNA sequence: TGTGCCAGCAGCGTCGCCGGGACAGGCAATCAGCCCCAGCATTTT.

The chain couples TRBV7-2 to TRBJ1-5; 7 bases line up with TRBD1. V trimming: 5 bases; J trimming: 6 bases; junction bases outside the gene matches: 10. CDR1 is SGHTA, CDR2 FQGNSA, per germline. The CDR3 contains 15 residues. The CDR3 DNA sequence: TGTGCCAGCAGCCTAAGTAGGGGGCTGGGTCAGCCCCAGCATTTT. Protein product: CASSLSRGLGQPQHF.

This chain joins TRBV6-5 and TRBJ2-3; 11 nucleotides align to TRBD2. Per germline, CDR1 MNHEY and CDR2 SVGAGI. With V trimmed by 5 bases and J by 7 bases, 5 bases remained unmatched. There are 14 residues in the CDR3. The CDR3 here is CASSRPSGGYTQYF. CDR3 sequence (DNA): TGTGCCAGCAGTCGGCCTAGCGGGGGGTATACGCAGTATTTT.

This chain uses TRBV7-9 with TRBJ1-1; possible D gene TRBD1, 6 bases. V lost 6 bases and J 4 bases, leaving 15 bases between the germline ends. Germline CDR1 and CDR2: SEHNR and FQNEAQ (reference sequence). The CDR3 extends over 14 amino acids. CDR3 sequence: CASRLDSSITEAFF. Written as DNA, the CDR3 is TGTGCCAGCAGGTTGGACAGCTCGATCACTGAAGCTTTCTTT.

The V and J genes are TRBV5-4 and TRBJ2-3; TRBD2 matches 9 bases. This CDR3 has 14 residues. V lost 1 base to trimming and J lost 6 bases; unmatched junction nucleotides: 3. CDR1 is SGHNT and CDR2 is YYREEE in the germline V gene (reference sequence). The CDR3 here is CASSLRAGGDTQYF. For the CDR3, the DNA is TGTGCCAGCAGCTTGAGGGCGGGGGGGGATACGCAGTATTTT.

This clone was detected a few times. The chain carries TRBV12-3 or TRBV12-4 and TRBJ1-2; D perhaps matches TRBD1 (5 bases). The CDR3 extends over 13 amino acids. The ends were cut back, 2 bases at V and 6 bases at J, with 10 bases in the middle. CDR3 DNA sequence: TGTGCCAGCAGTTTACGGGGGAGCAATGGCTACACCTTC. Translated: CASSLRGSNGYTF.

The chain employs TRBV19 and TRBJ2-2; perhaps TRBD1 as D (7 bases). The V gene lost 6 bases and the J gene lost 2 bases, with 19 bases spanning the gap. Germline V lookup: CDR1 LNHDA, CDR2 SQIVND (reference sequence). The CDR3 totals 17 residues. CDR3 protein: CASRIHGGTENTGELFF. DNA for the CDR3: TGTGCCAGTAGGATACATGGGGGGACAGAAAACACCGGGGAGCTGTTTTTT.

The J gene is TRBJ2-3, the V gene TRBV12-3 or TRBV12-4; D might be TRBD1 (6 bases). The CDR3 loop spans 13 amino acids. V lost 3 bases and J lost 3, with 7 bases in between. For the CDR3, the DNA is TGTGCCAGCAGTTTTGGACAGACAGATACGCAGTATTTT. Amino acids: CASSFGQTDTQYF.